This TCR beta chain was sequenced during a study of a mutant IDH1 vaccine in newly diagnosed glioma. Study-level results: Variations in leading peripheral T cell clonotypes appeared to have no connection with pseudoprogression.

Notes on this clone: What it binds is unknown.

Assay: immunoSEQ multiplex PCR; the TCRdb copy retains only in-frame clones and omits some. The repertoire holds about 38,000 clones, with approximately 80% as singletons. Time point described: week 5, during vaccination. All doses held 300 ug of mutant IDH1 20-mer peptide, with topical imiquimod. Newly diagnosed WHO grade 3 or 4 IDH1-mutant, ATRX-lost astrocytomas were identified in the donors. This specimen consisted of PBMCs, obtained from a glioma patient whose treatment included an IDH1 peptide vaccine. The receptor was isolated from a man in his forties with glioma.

CDR3 protein: CAWSPGTPTGPNQPQHF. CDR3 coding DNA: TGTGCCTGGAGTCCGGGAACACCGACAGGGCCAAATCAGCCCCAGCATTTT. The chain combines TRBV30 with TRBJ1-5; TRBD1 matches at 7 bases. CDR1 and CDR2 (germline): GTSNPN, SVGIG (reference sequence). V lost 2 bases to trimming and J lost 4 bases; unmatched junction nucleotides: 14. The CDR3 has 17 residues.